Here is one TCR beta chain with its context. This clone may be a read error of a much larger clone one base away. The V and J ends lost 5 bases and 5 bases respectively, with 12 bases between them. Germline V CDR1 and CDR2: MNHEY, SVGEGT. The CDR3 has 13 residues. Time point given: persistent/refractory GD, antithyroid drugs over 5 years with positive TRAb. Researchers made the TCR library from RNA that was extracted from PBMCs. Construction of TCR beta libraries relied on iRepertoire HTBI primers and on Arm-PCR targeting CDR3 regions. TCRdb independently ran MiXCR on the multiplex PCR reads; one entry per CDR3 protein. The data show about 460,000 distinct CDR3 sequences, approximately 23% seen once. The sample originates from a study of regulatory T cells in long-lasting Graves disease.

The TCR originated in a female donor with Graves disease. Sequencing used peripheral blood mononuclear cells (PBMCs), obtained when the disease was refractory, from a patient treated with antithyroid drugs. The chain combines TRBV6-2 or TRBV6-3 with TRBJ1-1; D unclear. CDR3 region: CASSESGKTEAFF. Here the CDR3 DNA reads TGTGCCAGCAGTGAGTCCGGGAAAACTGAAGCTTTCTTT.